This TCR beta chain was recovered during a study of blood T cells in healthy people across ages. Study observations and caveats: Changes seen in expanded clonotypes were possibly confounded by donor CMV status left unknown.

Using a J-beta primer mix together with a sample-barcoded 5' primer, a second PCR was run for roughly 6 to 12 cycles. TCRdb reprocessed the 5' RACE reads with MiXCR, giving one entry per CDR3 protein. The sample consists of some 640,000 distinct CDR3 sequences, about 30% of them appearing once. V shed 6 bases and J shed 2 bases, with 22 bases lying between them. Germline-derived CDR1 and CDR2 are DFQATT and SNEGSKA (reference sequence). The CDR3 spans 16 residues. This clonotype was picked up one time. No antigen is known for it. The receptor was derived from a woman older than 75 in good health. V usage is TRBV20-1 and J usage is TRBJ1-2, with a weak D call TRBD1 (6 bases). The specimen sequenced was blood. The DNA of the CDR3 is TGCAGTGCCCAGACGGGGGCTGGGAGTCGGAACTATGGCTACACCTTC. This translates into CSAQTGAGSRNYGYTF.